The clone carrying this T cell receptor (beta chain) appeared many times. Samples came from axillary lymph nodes draining the breast cancer. This sample was taken from a study of breast tumors, draining lymph nodes, adjacent tissues. Deletions cut 7 bases from V and 7 bases from J, with 18 bases between. CDR3 length equals 14 residues. CDR1 and CDR2 (germline): SGHDT, YYEEEE. MiXCR was run by TCRdb on the multiplex PCR reads, yielding one entry per CDR3 protein. The repertoire includes about 89,000 distinct CDR3 sequences, over 25% of them detected once, and 7.5% to 10% sits in the top ten. The sample taken for sequencing was axillary lymph node tissue. The chain is built from TRBV5-6 and TRBJ2-1, with unresolved D. The sequence was obtained from a female donor with breast cancer. Some clones in this sample may be carry-over from other donors' samples. CDR3 DNA: TGTGCCAGCTACCGATGGGGATTGGCTAATGAGCAGTTCTTC. As protein: CASYRWGLANEQFF.